This T cell receptor (beta chain) was sequenced for a study of shared clonotypes between healthy human individuals. Study background: Per-donor plates numbered three CD4 naive, three CD4 memory, two CD8 naive and one CD8 memory.

This CDR3 comprises 19 residues. Trimming left V 2 bases short and J 0 bases short, with 20 bases between. Germline loops: CDR1 KGHSH, CDR2 LQKENI. The sample holds one count of this clone. Using immunoSEQ multiplex PCR, the repertoire was profiled, and TCRdb retains in-frame clones only, with some absent. The sample carries about 980,000 clones, 60% to 85% recorded once. The chain carries TRBV18 and TRBJ2-1; D is unclear. This TCR was sampled from a man between 18 and 35 years old in good health. The sequenced sample was memory CD4+ T cells sorted from blood. Subset noted: CD45RA-negative fraction. CDR3 in amino acids: CASSPSWQPQLTSYNEQFF. The CDR3 DNA sequence: TGTGCCAGCTCACCATCTTGGCAGCCACAGTTAACCTCCTACAATGAGCAGTTCTTC.